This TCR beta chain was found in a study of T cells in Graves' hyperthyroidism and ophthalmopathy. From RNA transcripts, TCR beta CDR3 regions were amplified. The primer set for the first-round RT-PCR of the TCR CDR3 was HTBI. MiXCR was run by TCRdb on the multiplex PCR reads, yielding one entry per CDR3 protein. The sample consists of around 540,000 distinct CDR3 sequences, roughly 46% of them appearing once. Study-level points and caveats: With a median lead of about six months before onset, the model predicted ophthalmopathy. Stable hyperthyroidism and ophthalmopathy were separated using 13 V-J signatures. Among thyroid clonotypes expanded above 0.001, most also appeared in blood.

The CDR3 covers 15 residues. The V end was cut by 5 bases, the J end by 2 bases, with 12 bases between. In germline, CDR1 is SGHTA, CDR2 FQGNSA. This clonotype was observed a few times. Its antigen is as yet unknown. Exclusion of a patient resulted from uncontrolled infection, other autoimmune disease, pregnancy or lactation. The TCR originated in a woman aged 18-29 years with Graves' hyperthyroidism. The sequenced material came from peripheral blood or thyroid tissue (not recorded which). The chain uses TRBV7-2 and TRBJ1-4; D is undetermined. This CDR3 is CASSPPFGTNEKLFF. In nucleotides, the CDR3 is TGTGCCAGCAGCCCTCCTTTCGGGACTAATGAAAAACTGTTTTTT.